The text below deals with one TCR beta chain. Method: immunoSEQ multiplex PCR; TCRdb's copy keeps in-frame clones and lacks some. Of 70,000 to 95,000 clones in the sample, 88% were seen once. This entry belongs to a study of OX40 agonist ivuxolimab in advanced cancers. The V and J ends lost 0 bases and 5 bases respectively, with 2 bases between them. Germline assignment: CDR1 GTSNPN and CDR2 SVGIG (reference sequence). This CDR3 spans 11 amino acids. This receptor was identified in an adult with an advanced solid tumor such as melanoma, head and neck, liver or kidney cancer. This sample comprised CD4+ or CD8+ T cells sorted from blood, obtained in a trial of the OX40 agonist ivuxolimab. This chain uses TRBV30 with TRBJ2-1; no clear D. The CDR3: CAWSVNNEQFF. The CDR3 nucleotides read TGTGCCTGGAGTGTAAACAATGAGCAGTTCTTC.